This passage covers 30 T cell receptor beta chains from one sample sequenced in a study of blood T cell repertoires in COVID-19. The table came from immunoSEQ multiplex PCR; TCRdb's copy has only in-frame clones and leaves some out. The table has some 490,000 clones, approximately 91% seen once. Material: PBMCs or T cells enriched from blood (not recorded which). These receptors were taken from a woman aged 55-70 years who had recovered from COVID-19.

The V and J genes are TRBV9 and TRBJ2-2; 7 nucleotides align to TRBD1. CDR3 size: 16 residues. CDR1 is SGDLS and CDR2 is YYNGEE in the germline V gene. The V segment lost 0 bases and the J segment 2 bases; nucleotides outside the gene matches: 4. CDR3 nucleotides: TGTGCCAGCAGCGTAGCTTACAGGGGCAACACCGGGGAGCTGTTTTTT. It is translated as CASSVAYRGNTGELFF.

The chain uses TRBV19 and TRBJ1-2; 8 nucleotides align to TRBD1. There are 13 residues in the CDR3. After removal of 5 bases from V and 8 bases from J, the junction contained 7 bases not matched to a gene. Germline V gene sequence: CDR1 LNHDA, CDR2 SQIVND (reference sequence). CDR3 in amino acids: CASSSGGAGGYTF. The CDR3 DNA reads as TGTGCCAGTAGTTCAGGGGGCGCGGGCGGCTACACCTTC.

The chain uses TRBV7-7 and TRBJ2-2; D might be TRBD2 (6 bases). Deletions cut 1 base from V and 1 base from J, with 13 bases between. Germline V gene data show CDR1 as SSHAT and CDR2 as FNYEAQ (reference sequence). CDR3 length equals 17 residues. CDR3 nucleotide sequence: TGTGCCAGCAGCTTAGAGGTGGCGGGGTTGAACACCGGGGAGCTGTTTTTT. This encodes CASSLEVAGLNTGELFF.

The CDR3 coding sequence is TGTGCCAGCAGCTCGGGGACTTCCTGGGGCCAGTACTTC. Residues: CASSSGTSWGQYF. V and J are TRBV7-6 and TRBJ2-5; possible D gene TRBD2, 6 bases. CDR1 SGHVS and CDR2 FNYEAQ come from the germline V gene. Between the trimmed V and J ends, which lost 4 bases and 10 bases, there was a span of 16 bases. The length of the CDR3 is 13 residues.

This chain joins TRBV6-5 and TRBJ2-4, with D perhaps TRBD1 (6 bases). V lost 6 bases and J lost 2, with 11 bases in between. Germline-derived CDR1 and CDR2 are MNHEY and SVGAGI. This CDR3 comprises 14 residues. CDR3 sequence (DNA): TGTGCCAGCAGCCTTGGGGGCCCCAAAAACATTCAGTACTTC. This encodes CASSLGGPKNIQYF.

This chain uses TRBV27 with TRBJ1-1; a possible D gene is TRBD1 (6 bases). Trimming stripped 10 bases from V and 2 bases from J, with 11 bases between. The CDR3 is made up of 12 amino acids. Germline V lookup: CDR1 MNHEY, CDR2 SMNVEV (reference sequence). CDR3 region: CATQGGNTEAFF. As DNA, the CDR3 is TGTGCCACCCAAGGGGGTAACACTGAAGCTTTCTTT.

J is TRBJ1-5 and V is TRBV19; TRBD1 matches 9 bases. J lost 6 bases, V lost 1 base, and 7 bases had no gene match. The germline V gene has CDR1 LNHDA and CDR2 SQIVND (reference sequence). CDR3 length: 16 amino acids. The CDR3 DNA reads TGTGCCAGTAGTATAGGTTGGACAGGGGCGACTCAGCCCCAGCATTTT. It codes for CASSIGWTGATQPQHF.

The chain is built from TRBV5-1 and TRBJ2-1; D is perhaps TRBD2 (6 bases). CDR3 length: 17 amino acids. The germline gives CDR1 SGHRS, CDR2 YFSETQ. The ends were cut back, 0 bases at V and 6 bases at J, with 19 bases in the middle. CDR3 residues: CASSLAIPGAGGNEQFF. The CDR3, as DNA: TGCGCCAGCAGCTTGGCTATTCCCGGGGCCGGGGGCAATGAGCAGTTCTTC.

This chain uses TRBV18 with TRBJ1-5; a weak D match, TRBD1 (6 bases). With 3 bases removed from V and 4 bases from J, the gap between germline ends came to 10 bases. The CDR3 length is 14 residues. The V gene's germline CDR1 is KGHSH and CDR2 LQKENI. In DNA, the CDR3 is TGTGCCAGCTCACCCGTCCAGGGGAATCAGCCCCAGCATTTT. As protein: CASSPVQGNQPQHF.

The chain links TRBV27 to TRBJ1-6; maybe TRBD1 (5 bases). Trimming took off 3 bases at V and 4 bases at J, with 13 bases between the two ends. Germline V gene sequence: CDR1 MNHEY, CDR2 SMNVEV (reference sequence). The CDR3 sequence is 16 residues long. The CDR3 here is CASSFDQGLYNSPLHF. Written as DNA, the CDR3 is TGTGCCAGCAGTTTCGACCAGGGACTTTATAATTCACCCCTCCACTTT.

This clone was observed a handful of times. This chain links TRBV6-6 with TRBJ2-7; the D is unclear. Germline CDR1 reads MNHNY; CDR2 reads SVGAGI (reference sequence). V was clipped by 2 bases and J by 4 bases, with 3 bases between them. The length of the CDR3 is 11 residues. CDR3 sequence: CASSYLYEQYF. The DNA for the CDR3 is TGTGCCAGCAGTTACCTTTACGAGCAGTACTTC.

Notes on this clone: Other DNA sequences from this sample encode an identical CDR3 as well. The V call is TRBV6-5, the J call TRBJ2-7; 11 nucleotides line up with TRBD2. Trimming took 6 bases from V and 4 from J; bases not matched to a gene: 8. The CDR3 consists of 15 residues. Germline assignment: CDR1 MNHEY and CDR2 SVGAGI. CDR3 residues: CASSSTSGGSYEQYV. CDR3 DNA sequence: TGTGCCAGCAGCTCAACTAGCGGGGGTTCTTACGAGCAGTACGTC.

The table lists this clone with a count of one. At one boundary the junction diverges from the germline segment, which might be a read error. This chain uses TRBV18 with TRBJ1-1; D possibly corresponds to TRBD1 (6 bases). The CDR3 runs to 12 residues. Germline V gene sequence: CDR1 KGHSH, CDR2 LQKENI. The CDR3 protein is CASSPGQAPVGF. The CDR3 DNA sequence: TGTGCCAGCTCACCGGGACAAGCACCCGTAGGGTTT. The full variable domain, its missing parts supplied by reference TRBV18 and TRBJ1-1, is NAGVMQNPRHLVRRRGQEARLRCSPMKGHSHVYWYRQLPEEGLKFMVYLQKENIIDESGMPKERFSAEFPKEGPSILRIQQVVRGDSAAYFCASSPGQAPVGFGQGTRLTVV.

This clone was detected only a few times. The chain is built from TRBV7-2 and TRBJ1-3; TRBD1 might be the D (5 bases). CDR1 is SGHTA and CDR2 is FQGNSA in the germline V gene. Trimming took 5 bases from V and 6 from J, leaving 14 bases between them. The CDR3 covers 14 residues. Written as DNA, the CDR3 is TGTGCCAGCAGCATGAAGGGACTGCTAAACACCATATATTTT. Encoded protein: CASSMKGLLNTIYF.

The V call is TRBV7-9, the J call TRBJ2-1, with D uncertain. V lost 2 bases to trimming and J lost 7 bases, with 15 bases between them. Per germline, CDR1 SEHNR and CDR2 FQNEAQ (reference sequence). The CDR3 contains 15 residues. In nucleotides, the CDR3 is TGTGCCAGCAGCTTAATAAGTTCGCTGAGGAATGAGCAGTTCTTC. It encodes CASSLISSLRNEQFF.

The V gene is TRBV2, the J gene TRBJ2-2, with unresolved D. V lost 4 bases, J lost 7 bases, and 7 bases lay in between. The germline gives CDR1 SNHLY, CDR2 FYNNEI. This CDR3 contains 12 residues. CDR3 nucleotide sequence: TGTGCCAGCAGTGGACTTTACGGGGAGCTGTTTTTT. Protein: CASSGLYGELFF.

This rearrangement joins TRBV5-1 to TRBJ1-5, with D possibly TRBD1 on 6 matching bases. Germline loops: CDR1 SGHRS, CDR2 YFSETQ. Trimming took 5 bases from V and 3 from J, leaving 12 bases between them. The CDR3 loop spans 14 amino acids. The CDR3 nucleotides are TGCGCCAGCAGGGCGGGGGCAGACAATCAGCCCCAGCATTTT. It encodes CASRAGADNQPQHF.

The V and J genes are TRBV6-2 or TRBV6-3 and TRBJ2-7; D might be TRBD1 (6 bases). The CDR3 is 13 amino acids. From germline, CDR1 is MNHEY and CDR2 SVGEGT. V was shortened by 4 bases and J by 6 bases, with 13 bases between the two germline ends. The CDR3 bases are TGTGCCAGCAGTTCCCTCGACAGGCTCGAGCAGTACTTC. It yields the protein CASSSLDRLEQYF.

The J gene is TRBJ1-2, the V gene TRBV7-9; D is unresolved. The CDR3 consists of 12 residues. Trimming removed 7 bases at V and 6 bases at J, with 12 bases between. Germline CDR1 SEHNR, CDR2 FQNEAQ (reference sequence). In DNA form, the CDR3 reads TGTGCCAGCAATCAGTATCTCGATGGCTACACCTTC. It is translated as CASNQYLDGYTF.

V is TRBV5-1 and J is TRBJ1-3; no clear D gene. The CDR3 loop spans 15 amino acids. Germline V gene data show CDR1 as SGHRS and CDR2 as YFSETQ. The germline V and J ends were trimmed by 0 bases and 0 bases, with 7 bases remaining between them. CDR3 DNA sequence: TGCGCCAGCAGCTTGGGACAAACCTCTGGAAACACCATATATTTT. Its protein product is CASSLGQTSGNTIYF.

This clone was detected only a few times. The chain carries TRBV2 and TRBJ2-7, with D hard to call. V lost 7 bases, J lost 3 bases, and 13 bases lay in between. The CDR3 length is 13 residues. CDR1 and CDR2 from the germline V gene are SNHLY and FYNNEI. The CDR3 region is CASTLDNFYEQYV. CDR3 sequence (DNA): TGTGCCAGCACCTTAGACAACTTCTACGAGCAGTACGTC.

V gene TRBV9 combines with J gene TRBJ2-7; 7 nucleotides agree with TRBD1. CDR3 length: 14 residues. Per the germline V gene, CDR1 is SGDLS and CDR2 is YYNGEE. V was pared by 4 bases and J by 2 bases, with 6 bases of the junction left unmatched. The CDR3 protein is CASSPGQAPYEQYF. CDR3 DNA sequence: TGTGCCAGCAGCCCAGGACAGGCCCCCTACGAGCAGTACTTC.

This chain uses TRBV6-1 with TRBJ1-1; the D gene is possibly TRBD1 (5 bases). The CDR3 loop spans 12 amino acids. CDR1 and CDR2 from the germline V gene are MNHNS and SASEGT. Between the trimmed V and J ends, which lost 2 bases and 8 bases, there was a span of 9 bases. The CDR3 is CASSELRGEAFF. CDR3 nucleotides: TGTGCCAGCAGTGAACTAAGGGGCGAAGCTTTCTTT.

This rearrangement joins TRBV5-4 to TRBJ2-5; the match to TRBD2 covers 8 bases. Germline loops: CDR1 SGHNT, CDR2 YYREEE (reference sequence). Trimming took 5 bases from V and 5 from J; bases not matched to a gene: 8. The CDR3 spans 14 residues. The CDR3 loop is CASSPAGAGETQYF. CDR3 DNA: TGTGCCAGCAGTCCAGCGGGGGCGGGGGAGACCCAGTACTTC.

The chain has TRBV27 and TRBJ1-1; D not resolved. The CDR3 sequence is 13 residues long. V was clipped by 6 bases and J by 10 bases, with 18 bases between them. Germline-derived CDR1 and CDR2 are MNHEY and SMNVEV (reference sequence). The CDR3 is CASSLMLQERAFF. The CDR3 bases are TGTGCCAGCAGCCTAATGCTACAAGAGCGAGCTTTCTTT.

V is TRBV27 and J is TRBJ2-7; unclear D gene. The CDR3 spans 12 residues. In germline, CDR1 is MNHEY, CDR2 SMNVEV (reference sequence). Trimming cost V 4 bases and J 5 bases, with 9 bases left between them. CDR3 DNA sequence: TGTGCCAGCAGTTCCCGGTCGGACGAGCAGTACTTC. It translates to CASSSRSDEQYF.

The V and J genes are TRBV13 and TRBJ1-3; perhaps TRBD1 as D (5 bases). The V gene lost 4 bases and the J gene lost 1 base, with 8 bases spanning the gap. Germline CDR1 is PRHDT and CDR2 is FYEKMQ (reference sequence). This CDR3 is built from 14 residues. The CDR3 DNA reads as TGTGCCAGCAGCTCGGACACATCTGGAAACACCATATATTTT. Amino acids: CASSSDTSGNTIYF.

The chain carries TRBV6-1 and TRBJ1-4; D not resolved. Germline CDR1 is MNHNS and CDR2 is SASEGT. This CDR3 has 12 residues. The V end lost 0 bases, the J end lost 8 bases, and 4 bases lay between the germline ends. The CDR3 DNA reads as TGTGCCAGCAGTGAAGCGGAGGAAAAACTGTTTTTT. Its translation is CASSEAEEKLFF.

The V call is TRBV19, the J call TRBJ1-2; possibly TRBD1 for D (6 bases). The CDR3 covers 12 residues. V lost 6 bases, J lost 4 bases, and 9 bases lay in between. From germline, CDR1 is LNHDA and CDR2 SQIVND (reference sequence). This CDR3 reads CASRTGTYGYTF. In nucleotides, the CDR3 is TGTGCCAGTAGGACAGGAACCTATGGCTACACCTTC.

The chain employs TRBV6-5 and TRBJ1-1, with TRBD1 identical over 10 bases. The CDR3 sequence is 13 residues long. Per germline, CDR1 MNHEY and CDR2 SVGAGI. V dropped 6 bases and J dropped 6; count of bases not matched to a gene: 4. This CDR3 reads CASSRGQGPEAFF. In DNA, the CDR3 is TGTGCCAGCAGCCGGGGACAGGGGCCTGAAGCTTTCTTT.